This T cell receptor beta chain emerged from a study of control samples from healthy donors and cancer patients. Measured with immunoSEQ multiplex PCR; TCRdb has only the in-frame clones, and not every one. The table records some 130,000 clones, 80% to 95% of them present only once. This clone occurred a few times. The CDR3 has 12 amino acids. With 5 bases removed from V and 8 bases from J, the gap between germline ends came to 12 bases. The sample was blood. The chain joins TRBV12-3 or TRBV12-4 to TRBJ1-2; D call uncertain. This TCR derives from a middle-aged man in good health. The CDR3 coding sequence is TGTGCCAGCAGTCTCACCGCGTTCGGCTACACCTTC. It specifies CASSLTAFGYTF.